This record covers a single T cell receptor beta chain. Its antigen is currently unknown. Germline V gene data show CDR1 as LNHNV and CDR2 as YYDKDF (reference sequence). This CDR3 has 18 residues. One tube held mixed TRB-A and TRB-B primer pools for touch-down PCR. TCRdb re-analyzed the multiplex PCR reads; it lists each CDR3 protein once, without DNA. This sample's table has some 11,000 distinct CDR3 sequences. These data come from a study of T cell clusters in autoimmune cytopenias. Study overall: A median of roughly 52,000 TRB reads per sample yielded a median roughly 2,000 distinct clonotypes.

TRB amplification used approximately 250 ng of peripheral blood genomic DNA. Broader study findings: TRB repertoire shifts in secondary cytopenia and chronic lymphocytic leukemia mostly reflected lymphoma, not autoimmunity. The T cell clusters were defined only in silico, without experimental functional validation. Comparing secondary cytopenia with chronic lymphocytic leukemia showed no cluster-lack signature, apparently masked by lymphoma repertoire.

The gene calls are TRBV15 and TRBJ2-7. This sequence originates from a human donor with an autoimmune cytopenia or autoimmune hepatitis (not recorded which). Sequencing was carried out using peripheral blood. The CDR3 loop reads CATSNLARWRQTLYEQYF.